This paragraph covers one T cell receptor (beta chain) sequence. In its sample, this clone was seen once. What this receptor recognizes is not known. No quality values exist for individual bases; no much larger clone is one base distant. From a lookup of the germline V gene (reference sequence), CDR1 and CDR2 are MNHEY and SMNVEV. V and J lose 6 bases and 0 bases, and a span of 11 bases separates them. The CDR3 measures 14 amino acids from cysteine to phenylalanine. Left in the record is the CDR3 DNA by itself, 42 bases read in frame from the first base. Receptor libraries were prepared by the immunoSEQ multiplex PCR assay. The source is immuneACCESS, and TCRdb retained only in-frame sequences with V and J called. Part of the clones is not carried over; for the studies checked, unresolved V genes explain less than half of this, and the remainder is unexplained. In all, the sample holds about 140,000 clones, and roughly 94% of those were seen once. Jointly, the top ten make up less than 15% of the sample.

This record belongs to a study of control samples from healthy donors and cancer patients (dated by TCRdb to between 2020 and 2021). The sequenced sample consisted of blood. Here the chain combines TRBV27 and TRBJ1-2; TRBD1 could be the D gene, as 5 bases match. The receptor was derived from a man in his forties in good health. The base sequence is TGTGCCAGCAGGTCGGAGGGGACTAACTATGGCTACACCTTC. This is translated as CASRSEGTNYGYTF.